Here is one T cell receptor (beta chain) with its context. V was clipped by 4 bases and J by 0 bases, with 6 bases between them. The CDR3 is made up of 12 amino acids. Looked up from germline, CDR1 is SQVTM and CDR2 is ANQGSEA. The data were obtained in a study of blood T cell repertoires in COVID-19. Study context: Samples of COVID-19 (acute and convalescent) were obtained from the United States, Italy and Spain.

Original processing methods: Researchers report that nucleated cell counts were estimated from reference gene primer amplification. This table comes from immunoSEQ multiplex PCR, and its TCRdb copy is limited to in-frame clones, with some not included. V and J calls and clone size are copied from that table; D and trimming were computed from the DNA. Among about 130,000 clones, about 85% were seen once, and the ten largest hold about 9.9%. The sequence came from a man aged 35-49 years with active or convalescent COVID-19. V gene TRBV29-1 combines with J gene TRBJ1-1; D is unclear. The sequenced sample was peripheral blood. CDR3 coding DNA: TGCAGCGTTGGTGCAGTGAACACTGAAGCTTTCTTT. It encodes CSVGAVNTEAFF. Together with reference TRBV29-1 and TRBJ1-1, the CDR3 gives the full variable domain: SAVISQKPSRDICQRGTSLTIQCQVDSQVTMMFWYRQQPGQSLTLIATANQGSEATYESGFVIDKFPISRPNLTFSTLTVSNMSPEDSSIYLCSVGAVNTEAFFGQGTRLTVV.